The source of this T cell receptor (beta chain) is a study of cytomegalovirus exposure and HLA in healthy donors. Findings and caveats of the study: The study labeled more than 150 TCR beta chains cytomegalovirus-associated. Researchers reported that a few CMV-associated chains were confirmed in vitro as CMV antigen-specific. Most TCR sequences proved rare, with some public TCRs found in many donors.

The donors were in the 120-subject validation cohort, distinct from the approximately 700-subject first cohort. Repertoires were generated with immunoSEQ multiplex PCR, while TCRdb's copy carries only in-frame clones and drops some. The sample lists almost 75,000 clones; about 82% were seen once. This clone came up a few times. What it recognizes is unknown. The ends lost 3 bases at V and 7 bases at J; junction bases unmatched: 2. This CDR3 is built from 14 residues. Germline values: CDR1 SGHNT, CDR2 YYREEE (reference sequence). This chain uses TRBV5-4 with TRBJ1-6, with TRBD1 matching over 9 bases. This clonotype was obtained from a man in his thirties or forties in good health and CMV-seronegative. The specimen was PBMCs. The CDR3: CASSSGQGNSPLHF. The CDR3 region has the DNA TGTGCCAGCAGCTCTGGACAGGGGAATTCACCCCTCCACTTT.